Given below is one TCR beta chain in context. This entry is derived from a study of blood T cell repertoires in COVID-19. Study-level background: Both acute and convalescent COVID-19 samples were obtained from the United States, Italy and Spain. PBMCs, B-cell-depleted T cells, or T cells were the source of the cDNA or gDNA that made up the material.

Authors' processing steps: Estimates of nucleated cell counts were drawn from the amplification of reference gene primers. Sequencing used immunoSEQ multiplex PCR; TCRdb keeps in-frame clones, though not all of them. The V and J calls and the clone size are those of that table, but D and trimming were determined from the DNA. The table includes some 200,000 clones, 80% to 90% detected once. The J segment lost 6 bases and the V segment lost 4 bases, leaving 6 bases of the junction unmatched. Per the germline V gene, CDR1 is DFQATT and CDR2 is SNEGSKA (reference sequence). The CDR3 is made up of 14 amino acids.

Sequenced: peripheral blood. The receptor was derived from a man aged 30 to 45 with active or convalescent COVID-19. The V call is TRBV20-1, the J call TRBJ1-5, with TRBD1 matching over 10 bases. The DNA for the CDR3 is TGCAGTGCTATTGACGACAGGGGGCTTCAGCCCCAGCATTTT. Translating it yields CSAIDDRGLQPQHF.